This T cell receptor beta chain was sequenced in a study of cytomegalovirus exposure and HLA in healthy donors. Overall study results and limits: Several of the most significant clusters appeared, in a later analysis, to be linked to common viral pathogens. TCR beta chains numbering 150 to 200 were designated cytomegalovirus-associated. As a later analysis showed, a missense DCLRE1C variant was linked to trimming of TCR beta V- and J-genes.

This CDR3 has 15 amino acids. V shed 6 bases, J shed 5 bases, and the junction held 9 bases outside the gene matches. Germline assignment: CDR1 MNHEY and CDR2 SVGAGI. In the PCR, 60 Vbeta and 13 Jbeta primers were used. Per the original data handling: Unique TCR beta chains totaled about 73 million in a later count, with approximately 11 million of them shared. Measured with immunoSEQ multiplex PCR; TCRdb has only the in-frame clones, and not every one. V and J calls plus clone size are reproduced from that table; the DNA served to infer D and trimming. The sample includes fewer than 180,000 clones, roughly 80% seen only once; the top ten take about 4%. This clone was seen once. Its target is not known.

The chain couples TRBV6-5 to TRBJ1-1; 10 bases map to TRBD1. The sequencing sample was made of PBMCs. This receptor was taken from a human donor in good health. The CDR3 DNA is TGTGCCAGCAGCCGGACAGGGGGAACGGTGACTGAAGCTTTCTTT. Its translation is CASSRTGGTVTEAFF.